This T cell receptor beta chain originates from a study of blood T cell repertoires in COVID-19. Recruitment covered about 25 US areas and drew participants whose ages spanned roughly 18 to 100 years. Recovery among Cohort 3 donors was established by two negative PCRs, clearance, or symptom resolution. The germline CDR1 and CDR2 sequences are LNHDA and SQIVND (reference sequence). The CDR3 covers 16 residues. V lost 3 bases to trimming and J lost 0 bases, with 14 bases between them. Generated by immunoSEQ multiplex PCR, the TCRdb table keeps only in-frame clones and is missing some. The data hold approximately 220,000 clones, with 88% observed a single time.

The sequenced material came from PBMCs or T cells enriched from blood (not recorded which). The TCR originated in a woman in her thirties who had recovered from COVID-19. The rearrangement uses TRBV19 and TRBJ1-1; perhaps TRBD1 as D (5 bases). Here the CDR3 DNA reads TGTGCCAGTAGTATTTCCCGACAGCTTTTGAACACTGAAGCTTTCTTT. Protein sequence: CASSISRQLLNTEAFF.